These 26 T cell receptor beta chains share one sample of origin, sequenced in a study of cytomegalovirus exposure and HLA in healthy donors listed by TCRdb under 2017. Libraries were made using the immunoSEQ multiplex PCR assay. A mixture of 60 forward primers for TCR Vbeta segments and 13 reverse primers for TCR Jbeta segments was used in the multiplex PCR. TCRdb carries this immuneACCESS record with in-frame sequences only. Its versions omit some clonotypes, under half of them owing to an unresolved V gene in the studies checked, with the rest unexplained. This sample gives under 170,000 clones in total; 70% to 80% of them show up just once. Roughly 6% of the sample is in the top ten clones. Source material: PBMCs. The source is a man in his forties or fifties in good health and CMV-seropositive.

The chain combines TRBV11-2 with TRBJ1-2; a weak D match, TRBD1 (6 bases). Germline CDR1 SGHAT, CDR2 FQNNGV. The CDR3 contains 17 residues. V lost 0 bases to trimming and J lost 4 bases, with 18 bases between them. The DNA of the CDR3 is TGTGCCAGCAGCTTAGATCCTACGCGGGGGCGCACCTATGGCTACACCTTC. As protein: CASSLDPTRGRTYGYTF.

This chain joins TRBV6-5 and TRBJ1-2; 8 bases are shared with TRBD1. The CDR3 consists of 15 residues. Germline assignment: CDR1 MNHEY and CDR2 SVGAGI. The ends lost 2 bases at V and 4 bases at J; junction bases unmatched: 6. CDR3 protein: CASSYTQGASYGYTF. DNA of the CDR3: TGTGCCAGCAGTTACACTCAGGGGGCGAGCTATGGCTACACCTTC.

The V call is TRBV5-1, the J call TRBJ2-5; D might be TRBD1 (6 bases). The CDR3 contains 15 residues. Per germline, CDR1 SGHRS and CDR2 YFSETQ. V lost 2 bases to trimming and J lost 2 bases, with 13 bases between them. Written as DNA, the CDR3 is TGCGCCAGCAGCTTACAACCGGACAGTCAAGAGACCCAGTACTTC. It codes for CASSLQPDSQETQYF.

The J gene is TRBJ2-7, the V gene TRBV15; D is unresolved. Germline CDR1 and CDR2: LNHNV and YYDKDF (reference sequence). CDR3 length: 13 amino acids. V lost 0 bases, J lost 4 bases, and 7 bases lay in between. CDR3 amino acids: CATSRDNGYEQYF. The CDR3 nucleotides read TGTGCCACCAGCAGAGATAACGGGTACGAGCAGTACTTC.

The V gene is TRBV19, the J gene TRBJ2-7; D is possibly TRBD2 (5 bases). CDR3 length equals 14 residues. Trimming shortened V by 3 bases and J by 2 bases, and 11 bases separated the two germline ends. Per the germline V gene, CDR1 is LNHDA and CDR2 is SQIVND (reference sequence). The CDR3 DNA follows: TGTGCCAGTAGTATTCGGGGAGCTACCTACGAGCAGTACTTC. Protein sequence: CASSIRGATYEQYF. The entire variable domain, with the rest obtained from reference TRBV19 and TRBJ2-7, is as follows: DGGITQSPKYLFRKEGQNVTLSCEQNLNHDAMYWYRQDPGQGLRLIYYSQIVNDFQKGDIAEGYSVSREKKESFPLTVTSAQKNPTAFYLCASSIRGATYEQYFGPGTRLTVT.

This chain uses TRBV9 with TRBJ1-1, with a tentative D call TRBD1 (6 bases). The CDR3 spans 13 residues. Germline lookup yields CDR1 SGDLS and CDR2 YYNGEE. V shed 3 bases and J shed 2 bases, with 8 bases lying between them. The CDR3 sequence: CASSGQANTEAFF. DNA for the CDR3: TGTGCCAGCAGCGGACAGGCTAACACTGAAGCTTTCTTT.

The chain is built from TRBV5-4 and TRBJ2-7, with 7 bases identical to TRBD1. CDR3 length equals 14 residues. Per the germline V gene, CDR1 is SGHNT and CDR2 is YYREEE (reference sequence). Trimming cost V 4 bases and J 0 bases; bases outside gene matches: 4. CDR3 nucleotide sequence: TGTGCCAGCAGCCTAGACAGGGTCTCCTACGAGCAGTACTTC. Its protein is CASSLDRVSYEQYF.

The CDR3 region is CSANRVNEAFF. CDR3 sequence (DNA): TGCAGTGCTAACAGGGTAAATGAAGCTTTCTTT. This rearrangement joins TRBV20-1 to TRBJ1-1; weak D call: TRBD1 (6 bases). Germline V gene data show CDR1 as DFQATT and CDR2 as SNEGSKA (reference sequence). The CDR3 is 11 amino acids. The germline V and J ends were trimmed by 4 bases and 7 bases, with 10 bases remaining between them.

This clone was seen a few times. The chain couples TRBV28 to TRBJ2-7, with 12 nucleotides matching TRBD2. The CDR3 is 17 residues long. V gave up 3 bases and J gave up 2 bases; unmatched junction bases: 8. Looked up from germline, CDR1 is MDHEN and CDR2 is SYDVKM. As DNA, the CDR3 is TGTGCCAGCAGTTTCGTAGCTAGCGGGAGGGTCCCCTACGAGCAGTACTTC. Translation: CASSFVASGRVPYEQYF.

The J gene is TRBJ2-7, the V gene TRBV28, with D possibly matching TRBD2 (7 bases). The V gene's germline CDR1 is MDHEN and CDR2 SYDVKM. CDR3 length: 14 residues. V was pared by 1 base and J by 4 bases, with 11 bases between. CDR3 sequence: CASSLFGGLYEQYF. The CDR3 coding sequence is TGTGCCAGCAGTTTATTCGGGGGGCTGTACGAGCAGTACTTC.

Here the CDR3 DNA reads TGTGCCAGCAGTTACTCTAGACACAAAAACTCCTACGAGCAGTACTTC. It yields the protein CASSYSRHKNSYEQYF. V and J are TRBV6-5 and TRBJ2-7, with no clear D. Trimming removed 0 bases at V and 0 bases at J, with 12 bases between. The germline V gene encodes CDR1 MNHEY and CDR2 SVGAGI. This CDR3 is built from 16 residues.

The chain's CDR3 is CAISEPAGRGTGELFF. The CDR3 region has the DNA TGTGCCATCAGTGAGCCGGCGGGAAGGGGCACCGGGGAGCTGTTTTTT. The chain is built from TRBV10-3 and TRBJ2-2; D may be TRBD2 (6 bases). V lost 2 bases to trimming and J lost 4 bases, with 14 bases between them. From germline, CDR1 is ENHRY and CDR2 SYGVKD. The CDR3 covers 16 residues.

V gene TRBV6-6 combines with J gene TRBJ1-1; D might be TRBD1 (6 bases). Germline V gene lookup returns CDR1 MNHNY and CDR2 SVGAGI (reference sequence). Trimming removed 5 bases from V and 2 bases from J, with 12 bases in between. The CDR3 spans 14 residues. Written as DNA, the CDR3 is TGTGCCAGCAGTGGACAGTTTGGCAACACTGAAGCTTTCTTT. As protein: CASSGQFGNTEAFF.

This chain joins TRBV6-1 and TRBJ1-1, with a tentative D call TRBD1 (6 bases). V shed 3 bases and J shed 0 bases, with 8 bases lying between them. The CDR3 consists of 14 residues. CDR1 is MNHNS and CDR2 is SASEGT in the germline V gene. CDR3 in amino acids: CASSEYRVNTEAFF. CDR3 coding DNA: TGTGCCAGCAGTGAGTACAGGGTGAACACTGAAGCTTTCTTT.

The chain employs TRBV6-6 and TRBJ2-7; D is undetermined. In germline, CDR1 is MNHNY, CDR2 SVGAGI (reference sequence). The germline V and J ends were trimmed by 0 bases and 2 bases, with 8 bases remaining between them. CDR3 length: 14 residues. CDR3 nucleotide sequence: TGTGCCAGCAGTTACTCGATGCCGGCCTACGAGCAGTACTTC. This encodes CASSYSMPAYEQYF.

The DNA for the CDR3 is TGCGCCAGCAGCTATGGGACAGGGGGCGACGAGCAGTACTTC. Its protein is CASSYGTGGDEQYF. The rearrangement joins TRBV5-1 to TRBJ2-7; 12 bases agree with TRBD1. J was trimmed by 5 bases and V by 3 bases; bases with no gene match: 3. Per the germline V gene, CDR1 is SGHRS and CDR2 is YFSETQ. The CDR3 is 14 amino acids.

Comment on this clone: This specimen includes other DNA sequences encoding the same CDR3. The CDR3 sequence is CASSLLAGGYEQYF. The CDR3 bases are TGTGCCAGCAGTTTATTGGCGGGAGGCTACGAGCAGTACTTC. The chain carries TRBV28 and TRBJ2-7; TRBD2 agrees at 8 bases. The trim removed 1 base at V and 3 bases at J, leaving 2 bases unmatched. The CDR3 runs to 14 residues. The germline V gene has CDR1 MDHEN and CDR2 SYDVKM.

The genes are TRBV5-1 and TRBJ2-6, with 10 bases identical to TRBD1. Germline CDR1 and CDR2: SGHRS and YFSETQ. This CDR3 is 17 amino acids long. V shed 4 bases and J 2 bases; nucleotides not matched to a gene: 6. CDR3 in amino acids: CASSRTGGSAGANVLTF. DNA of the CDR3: TGCGCCAGCAGCCGGACAGGGGGATCCGCTGGGGCCAACGTCCTGACTTTC.

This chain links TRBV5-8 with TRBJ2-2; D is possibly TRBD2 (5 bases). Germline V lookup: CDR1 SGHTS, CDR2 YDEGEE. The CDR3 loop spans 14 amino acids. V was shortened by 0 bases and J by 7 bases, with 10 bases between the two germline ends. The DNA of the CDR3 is TGTGCCAGCAGCTTGGACCCGGGAATCGGGGAGCTGTTTTTT. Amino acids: CASSLDPGIGELFF.

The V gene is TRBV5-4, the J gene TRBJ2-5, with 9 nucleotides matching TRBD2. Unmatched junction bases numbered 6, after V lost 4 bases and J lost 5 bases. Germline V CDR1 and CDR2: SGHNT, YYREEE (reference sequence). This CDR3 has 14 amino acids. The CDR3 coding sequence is TGTGCCAGCAGCCTTTGGACTAGCGCCGAGACCCAGTACTTC. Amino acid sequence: CASSLWTSAETQYF. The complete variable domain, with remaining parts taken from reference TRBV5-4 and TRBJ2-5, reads ETGVTQSPTHLIKTRGQQVTLRCSSQSGHNTVSWYQQALGQGPQFIFQYYREEENGRGNFPPRFSGLQFPNYSSELNVNALELDDSALYLCASSLWTSAETQYFGPGTRLLVL.

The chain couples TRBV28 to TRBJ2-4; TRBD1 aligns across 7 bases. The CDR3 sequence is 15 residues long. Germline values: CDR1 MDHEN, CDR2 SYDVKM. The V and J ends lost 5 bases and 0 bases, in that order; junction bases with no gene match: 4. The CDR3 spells CASSGTALAKNIQYF. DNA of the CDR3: TGTGCCAGCAGTGGGACAGCTCTAGCCAAAAACATTCAGTACTTC. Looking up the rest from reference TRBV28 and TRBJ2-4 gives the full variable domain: DVKVTQSSRYLVKRTGEKVFLECVQDMDHENMFWYRQDPGLGLRLIYFSYDVKMKEKGDIPEGYSVSREKKERFSLILESASTNQTSMYLCASSGTALAKNIQYFGAGTRLSVL.

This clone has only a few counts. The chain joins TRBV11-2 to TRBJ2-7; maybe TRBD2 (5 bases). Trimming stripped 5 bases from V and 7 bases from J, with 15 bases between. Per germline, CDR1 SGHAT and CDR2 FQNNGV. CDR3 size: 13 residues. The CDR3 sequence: CASSRTRTGEQYF. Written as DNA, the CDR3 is TGTGCCAGCAGCCGAACACGGACTGGTGAGCAGTACTTC. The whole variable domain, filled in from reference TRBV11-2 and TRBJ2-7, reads EAGVAQSPRYKIIEKRQSVAFWCNPISGHATLYWYQQILGQGPKLLIQFQNNGVVDDSQLPKDRFSAERLKGVDSTLKIQPAKLEDSAVYLCASSRTRTGEQYFGPGTRLTVT.

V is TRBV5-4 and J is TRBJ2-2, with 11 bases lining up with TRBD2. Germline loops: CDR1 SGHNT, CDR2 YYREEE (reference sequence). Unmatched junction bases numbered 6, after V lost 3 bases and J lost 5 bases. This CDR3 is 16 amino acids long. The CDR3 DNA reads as TGTGCCAGCAGCTCTCGGACTAGCGGGTATACCGGGGAGCTGTTTTTT. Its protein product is CASSSRTSGYTGELFF.

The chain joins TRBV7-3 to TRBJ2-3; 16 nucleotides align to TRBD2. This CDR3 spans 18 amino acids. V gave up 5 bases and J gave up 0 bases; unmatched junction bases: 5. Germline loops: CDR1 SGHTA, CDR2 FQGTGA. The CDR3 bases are TGTGCCAGCAGCCTGGGACTAGCGGGAGGGCCTAGCACAGATACGCAGTATTTT. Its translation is CASSLGLAGGPSTDTQYF.

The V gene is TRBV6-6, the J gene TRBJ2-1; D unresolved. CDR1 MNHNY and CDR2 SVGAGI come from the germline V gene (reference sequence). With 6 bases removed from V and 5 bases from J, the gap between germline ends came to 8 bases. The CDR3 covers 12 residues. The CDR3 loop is CASSAVDNEQFF. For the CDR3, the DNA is TGTGCCAGCAGCGCGGTGGACAATGAGCAGTTCTTC.

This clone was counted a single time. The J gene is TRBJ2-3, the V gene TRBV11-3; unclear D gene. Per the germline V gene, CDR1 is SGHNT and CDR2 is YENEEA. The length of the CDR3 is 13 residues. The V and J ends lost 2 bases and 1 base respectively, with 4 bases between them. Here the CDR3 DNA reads TGTGCCAGCAGCTTACCAGGCACAGATACGCAGTATTTT. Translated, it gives CASSLPGTDTQYF.